Sequencing of this T cell receptor (beta chain) was carried out in a study of regulatory T cells in long-lasting Graves disease. Trimming shortened V by 3 bases and J by 1 base, and 6 bases separated the two germline ends. The CDR3 is 14 residues long. Germline V gives CDR1 SGHAT, CDR2 FQNNGV. This clonotype has a count of ten or more. No antigen is known for it. Library construction for TCR beta used iRepertoire HTBI primers and Arm-PCR of CDR3 regions. Each CDR3 protein gets one entry after TCRdb re-called the multiplex PCR reads with MiXCR. Of around 420,000 distinct CDR3 sequences listed, around 16% were seen once; the top ten hold 20% to 25%. Overall study results and limits: TCR diversity was lower in persistent Graves' patients (versus newly diagnosed ones). It was in persistent disease that TRBV28, TRBJ1-2 and TRBJ2-5 were favored.

Stated time point: newly diagnosed GD, antithyroid drugs for less than 3 months. The TCR library was made from RNA extracted from PBMCs. This sequence joins TRBV11-2 and TRBJ2-2, with D uncertain. The source was peripheral blood mononuclear cells (PBMCs), collected at new diagnosis, from a patient treated with antithyroid drugs. The sequence came from a female donor with Graves disease. Written as DNA, the CDR3 is TGTGCCAGCAGCTTCCCGCTGAACACCGGGGAGCTGTTTTTT. Amino acid sequence: CASSFPLNTGELFF.